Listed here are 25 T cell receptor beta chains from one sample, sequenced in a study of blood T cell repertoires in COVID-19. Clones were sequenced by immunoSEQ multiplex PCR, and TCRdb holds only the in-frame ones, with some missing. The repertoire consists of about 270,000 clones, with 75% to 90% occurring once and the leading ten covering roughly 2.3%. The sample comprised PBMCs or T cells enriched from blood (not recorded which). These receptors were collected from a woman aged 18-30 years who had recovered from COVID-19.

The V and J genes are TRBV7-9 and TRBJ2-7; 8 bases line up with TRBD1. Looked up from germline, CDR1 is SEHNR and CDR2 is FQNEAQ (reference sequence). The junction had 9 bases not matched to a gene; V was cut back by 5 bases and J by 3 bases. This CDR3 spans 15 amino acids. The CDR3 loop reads CASSHRTGKGYEQYF. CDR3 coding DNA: TGTGCCAGCAGCCACCGGACAGGGAAGGGCTACGAGCAGTACTTC.

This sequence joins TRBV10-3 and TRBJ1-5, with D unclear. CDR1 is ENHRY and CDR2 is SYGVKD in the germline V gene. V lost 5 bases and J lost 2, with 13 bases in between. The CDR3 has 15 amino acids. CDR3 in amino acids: CAISTRLAGNQPQHF. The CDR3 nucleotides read TGTGCCATCAGTACTAGGTTGGCGGGCAATCAGCCCCAGCATTTT.

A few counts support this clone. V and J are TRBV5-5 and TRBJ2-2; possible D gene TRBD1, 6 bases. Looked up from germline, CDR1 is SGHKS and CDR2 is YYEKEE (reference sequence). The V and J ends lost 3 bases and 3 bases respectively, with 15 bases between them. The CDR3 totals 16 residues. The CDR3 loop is CASSSVTGTDTGELFF. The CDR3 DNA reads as TGTGCCAGCAGCTCGGTAACAGGGACGGACACCGGGGAGCTGTTTTTT.

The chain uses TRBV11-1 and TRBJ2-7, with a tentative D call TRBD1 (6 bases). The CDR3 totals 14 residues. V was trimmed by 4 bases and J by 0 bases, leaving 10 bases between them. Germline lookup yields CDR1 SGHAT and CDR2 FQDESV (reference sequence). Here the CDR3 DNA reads TGTGCCAGCAGCTCTCAGGGGTCCTCCTACGAGCAGTACTTC. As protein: CASSSQGSSYEQYF.

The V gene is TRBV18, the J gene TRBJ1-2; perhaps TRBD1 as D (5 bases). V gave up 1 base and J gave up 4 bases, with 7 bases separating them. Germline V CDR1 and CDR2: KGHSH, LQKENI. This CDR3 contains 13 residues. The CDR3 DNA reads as TGTGCCAGCTCACCACTCGGGGGCTATGGCTACACCTTC. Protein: CASSPLGGYGYTF. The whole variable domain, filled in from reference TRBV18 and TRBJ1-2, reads NAGVMQNPRHLVRRRGQEARLRCSPMKGHSHVYWYRQLPEEGLKFMVYLQKENIIDESGMPKERFSAEFPKEGPSILRIQQVVRGDSAAYFCASSPLGGYGYTFGSGTRLTVV.

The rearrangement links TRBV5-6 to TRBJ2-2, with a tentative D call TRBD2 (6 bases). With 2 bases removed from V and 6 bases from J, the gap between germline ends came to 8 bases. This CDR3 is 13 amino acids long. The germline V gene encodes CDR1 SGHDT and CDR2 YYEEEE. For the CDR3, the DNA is TGTGCCAGCAGCTTTTGGGGGGCCGGGGAGCTGTTTTTT. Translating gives CASSFWGAGELFF.

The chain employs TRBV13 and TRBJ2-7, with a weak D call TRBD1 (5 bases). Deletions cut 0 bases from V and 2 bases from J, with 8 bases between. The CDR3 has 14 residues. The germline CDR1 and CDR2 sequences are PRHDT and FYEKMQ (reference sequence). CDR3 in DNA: TGTGCCAGCAGCTTAGGTAGCAGGGCCTACGAGCAGTACTTC. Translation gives CASSLGSRAYEQYF.

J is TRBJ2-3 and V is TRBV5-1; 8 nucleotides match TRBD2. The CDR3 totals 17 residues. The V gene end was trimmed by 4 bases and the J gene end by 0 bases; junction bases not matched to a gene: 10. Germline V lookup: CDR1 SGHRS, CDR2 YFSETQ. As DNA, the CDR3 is TGCGCCAGCAGCCGCGGGGGCGGGGGGACAAGCACAGATACGCAGTATTTT. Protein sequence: CASSRGGGGTSTDTQYF.

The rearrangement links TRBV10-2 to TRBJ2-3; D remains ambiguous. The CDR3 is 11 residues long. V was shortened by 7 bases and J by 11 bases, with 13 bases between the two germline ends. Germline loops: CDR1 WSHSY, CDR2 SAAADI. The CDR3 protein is CASTVESRQYF. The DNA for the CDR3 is TGCGCCAGCACGGTCGAGTCTAGGCAGTATTTT.

This CDR3 reads CASSQTSGAADTQYF. In nucleotides, the CDR3 is TGTGCCAGCAGCCAGACTAGCGGGGCTGCAGATACGCAGTATTTT. The rearrangement uses TRBV5-4 and TRBJ2-3; 11 positions match TRBD2. V trimming: 4 bases; J trimming: 4 bases; junction bases outside the gene matches: 5. Germline CDR1 reads SGHNT; CDR2 reads YYREEE (reference sequence). The CDR3 has 15 residues.

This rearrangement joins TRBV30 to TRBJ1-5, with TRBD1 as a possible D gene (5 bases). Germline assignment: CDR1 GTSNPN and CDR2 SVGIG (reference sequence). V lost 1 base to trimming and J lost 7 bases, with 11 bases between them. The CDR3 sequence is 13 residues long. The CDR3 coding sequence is TGTGCCTGGAGTGGGCAGGGTGAACAGCCCCAGCATTTT. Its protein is CAWSGQGEQPQHF.

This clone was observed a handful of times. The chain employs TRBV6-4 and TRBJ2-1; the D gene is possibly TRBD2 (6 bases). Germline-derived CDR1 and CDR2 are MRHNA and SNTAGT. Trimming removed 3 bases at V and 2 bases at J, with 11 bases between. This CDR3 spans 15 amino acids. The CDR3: CASSEGTSPYNEQFF. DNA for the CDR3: TGTGCCAGCAGTGAAGGTACTAGCCCCTACAATGAGCAGTTCTTC.

The CDR3 DNA reads TGTGCCAGCAGTCGCCGACAGGCCCCGTACCAAGAGACCCAGTACTTC. Translating it yields CASSRRQAPYQETQYF. The gene calls are TRBV3-1 (or the pseudogene TRBV3-2) and TRBJ2-5; tentative D call: TRBD1 (6 bases). The V and J ends lost 6 bases and 0 bases respectively, with 17 bases between them. This CDR3 has 16 residues. The germline CDR1 and CDR2 sequences are LGHDT and YNNKEL (reference sequence).

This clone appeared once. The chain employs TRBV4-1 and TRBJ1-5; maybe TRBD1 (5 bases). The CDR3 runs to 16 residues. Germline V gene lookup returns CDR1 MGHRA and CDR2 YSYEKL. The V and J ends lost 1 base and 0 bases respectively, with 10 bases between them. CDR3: CASSQVTVYSNQPQHF. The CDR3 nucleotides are TGCGCCAGCAGCCAAGTGACAGTTTATAGCAATCAGCCCCAGCATTTT.

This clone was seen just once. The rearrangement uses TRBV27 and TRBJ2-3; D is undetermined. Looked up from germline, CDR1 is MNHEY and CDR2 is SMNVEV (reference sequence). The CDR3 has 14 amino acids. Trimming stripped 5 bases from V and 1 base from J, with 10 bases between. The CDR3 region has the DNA TGTGCCAGCAGTCCTTTATCTGGCACAGATACGCAGTATTTT. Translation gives CASSPLSGTDTQYF.

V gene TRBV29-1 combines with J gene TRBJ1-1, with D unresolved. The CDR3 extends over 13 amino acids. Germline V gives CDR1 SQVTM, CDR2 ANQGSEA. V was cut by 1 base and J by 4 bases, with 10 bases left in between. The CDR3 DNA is TGCAGCGTTGAAGGGTTGGGAGGCACTGAAGCTTTCTTT. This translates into CSVEGLGGTEAFF.

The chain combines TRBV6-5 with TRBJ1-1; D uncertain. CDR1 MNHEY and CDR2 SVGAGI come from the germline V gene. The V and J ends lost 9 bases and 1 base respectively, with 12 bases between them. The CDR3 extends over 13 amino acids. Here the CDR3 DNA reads TGTGCCAGTAAGCTTGGGAGGAACACTGAAGCTTTCTTT. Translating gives CASKLGRNTEAFF.

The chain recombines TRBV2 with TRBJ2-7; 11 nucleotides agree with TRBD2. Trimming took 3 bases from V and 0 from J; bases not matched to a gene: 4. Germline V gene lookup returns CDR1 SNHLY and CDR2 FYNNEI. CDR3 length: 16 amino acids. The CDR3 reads CASSEGTSGGSYEQYF. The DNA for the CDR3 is TGTGCCAGCAGTGAGGGGACTAGCGGAGGCTCCTACGAGCAGTACTTC. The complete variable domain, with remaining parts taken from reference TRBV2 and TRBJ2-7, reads EPEVTQTPSHQVTQMGQEVILRCVPISNHLYFYWYRQILGQKVEFLVSFYNNEISEKSEIFDDQFSVERPDGSNFTLKIRSTKLEDSAMYFCASSEGTSGGSYEQYFGPGTRLTVT.

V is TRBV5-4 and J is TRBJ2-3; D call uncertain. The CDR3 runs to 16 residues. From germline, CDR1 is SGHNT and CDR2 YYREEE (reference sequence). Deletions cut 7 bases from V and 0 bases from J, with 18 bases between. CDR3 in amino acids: CASRLGTAKSTDTQYF. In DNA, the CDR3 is TGTGCCAGCCGACTCGGTACGGCCAAAAGCACAGATACGCAGTATTTT.

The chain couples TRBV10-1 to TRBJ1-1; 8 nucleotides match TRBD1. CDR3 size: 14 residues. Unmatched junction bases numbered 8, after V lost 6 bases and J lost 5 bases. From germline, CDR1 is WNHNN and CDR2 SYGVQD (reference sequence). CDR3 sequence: CASSARGLGTEAFF. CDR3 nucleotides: TGCGCCAGCAGCGCCAGGGGGCTGGGGACTGAAGCTTTCTTT.

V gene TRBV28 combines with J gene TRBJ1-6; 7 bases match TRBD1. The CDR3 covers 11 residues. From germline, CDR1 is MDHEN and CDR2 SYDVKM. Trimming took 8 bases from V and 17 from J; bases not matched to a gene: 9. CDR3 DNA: TGTGCCAGCGTAAAACAGGGGAGTTTCCACTTT. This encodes CASVKQGSFHF.

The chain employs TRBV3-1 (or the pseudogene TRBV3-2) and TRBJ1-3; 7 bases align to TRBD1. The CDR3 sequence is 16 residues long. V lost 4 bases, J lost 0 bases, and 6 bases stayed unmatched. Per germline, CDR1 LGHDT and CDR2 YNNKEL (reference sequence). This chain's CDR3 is CASSLGTEDSGNTIYF. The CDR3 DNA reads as TGTGCCAGCAGCCTTGGGACAGAAGACTCTGGAAACACCATATATTTT.

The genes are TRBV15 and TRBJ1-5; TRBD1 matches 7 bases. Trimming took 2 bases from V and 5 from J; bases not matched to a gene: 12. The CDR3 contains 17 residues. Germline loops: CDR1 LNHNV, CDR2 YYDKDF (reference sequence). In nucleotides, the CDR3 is TGTGCCACCAGCAGAAGGACAATACAGGGGCCCCATCAGCCCCAGCATTTT. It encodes CATSRRTIQGPHQPQHF. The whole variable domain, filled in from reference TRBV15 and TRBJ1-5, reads DAMVIQNPRYQVTQFGKPVTLSCSQTLNHNVMYWYQQKSSQAPKLLFHYYDKDFNNEADTPDNFQSRRPNTSFCFLDIRSPGLGDTAMYLCATSRRTIQGPHQPQHFGDGTRLSIL.

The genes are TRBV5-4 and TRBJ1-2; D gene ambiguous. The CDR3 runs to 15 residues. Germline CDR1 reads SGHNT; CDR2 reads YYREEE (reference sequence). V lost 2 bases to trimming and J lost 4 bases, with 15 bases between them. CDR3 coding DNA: TGTGCCAGCAGCTTTAAGGCAGGATCGTTCTATGGCTACACCTTC. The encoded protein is CASSFKAGSFYGYTF. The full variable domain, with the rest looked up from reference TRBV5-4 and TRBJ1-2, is ETGVTQSPTHLIKTRGQQVTLRCSSQSGHNTVSWYQQALGQGPQFIFQYYREEENGRGNFPPRFSGLQFPNYSSELNVNALELDDSALYLCASSFKAGSFYGYTFGSGTRLTVV.

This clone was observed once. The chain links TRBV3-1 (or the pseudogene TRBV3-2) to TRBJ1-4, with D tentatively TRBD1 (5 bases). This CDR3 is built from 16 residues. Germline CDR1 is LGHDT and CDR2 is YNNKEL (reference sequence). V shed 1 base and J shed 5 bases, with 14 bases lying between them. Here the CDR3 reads CASSQVLGEGNEKLFF. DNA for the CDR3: TGTGCCAGCAGCCAAGTTTTAGGGGAGGGGAATGAAAAACTGTTTTTT.